The 19 T cell receptor beta chains reported below all come from one sample, sequenced in a study of T-cell reconstitution after alpha-beta-depleted transplantation in children. Unique molecular identifiers were incorporated when the TCRbeta library was constructed. TCRdb re-called the PCR reads through MiXCR, storing one row per CDR3 protein. This table holds approximately 390,000 distinct CDR3 sequences, approximately 11% found once. The sequences come from PBMCs from the stem cell graft donor, collected from the stem cell graft. The receptors come from a human donor who donated a stem cell graft to a child with acute myeloid leukemia.

This clonotype appeared a few times. This chain connects TRBV11-2 to TRBJ2-1; 11 bases are a match to TRBD2. The germline CDR1 and CDR2 sequences are SGHAT and FQNNGV. V was pared by 1 base and J by 7 bases, with 3 bases of the junction left unmatched. This CDR3 is 15 amino acids long. This chain's CDR3 is CASSLVSSGRNEQFF. The CDR3 DNA follows: TGTGCCAGCAGCTTAGTTTCTAGCGGGAGGAATGAGCAGTTCTTC.

This clonotype was recorded a few times. The chain uses TRBV5-1 and TRBJ2-7, with 9 bases aligning to TRBD1. Germline V gives CDR1 SGHRS, CDR2 YFSETQ. With 7 bases clipped from V and 5 bases from J, the junction kept 4 bases outside the gene matches. The CDR3 extends over 12 amino acids. CDR3: CASPGQGDEQYV. The DNA for the CDR3 is TGCGCCAGCCCGGGACAGGGAGACGAGCAGTACGTC.

The V gene is TRBV4-2, the J gene TRBJ2-7; D assignment may be TRBD1 or TRBD2 (5 bases each). Trimming removed 1 base from V and 6 bases from J, with 10 bases in between. CDR3 length: 13 residues. Germline V lookup: CDR1 LGHNA, CDR2 YNFKEQ. The chain's CDR3 is CASSQVLGTEQYF. The CDR3 bases are TGTGCCAGCAGCCAAGTGTTGGGGACCGAGCAGTACTTC.

This clonotype was detected many times. V gene TRBV12-3 or TRBV12-4 combines with J gene TRBJ1-1; no clear D. The CDR3 is made up of 13 amino acids. The ends were cut back, 5 bases at V and 8 bases at J, with 15 bases in the middle. DNA of the CDR3: TGTGCCAGCAGTCGCATGGGTACGGGCGAAGCTTTCTTT. Its protein product is CASSRMGTGEAFF.

The rearrangement uses TRBV24-1 and TRBJ2-3; D not certain. CDR1 KGHDR and CDR2 SFDVKD come from the germline V gene. CDR3 length equals 13 residues. The ends were cut back, 3 bases at V and 5 bases at J, with 8 bases in the middle. The CDR3 sequence: CATSDVSRDTQYF. CDR3 DNA sequence: TGTGCCACCAGTGATGTCTCCAGAGATACGCAGTATTTT.

J is TRBJ2-7 and V is TRBV7-9; TRBD1 aligns across 7 bases. The CDR3 contains 16 residues. V trimming: 1 base; J trimming: 3 bases; junction bases outside the gene matches: 9. The germline V gene has CDR1 SEHNR and CDR2 FQNEAQ (reference sequence). CDR3 in amino acids: CASSLVSGRQGYEQYF. CDR3 nucleotide sequence: TGTGCCAGCAGCTTAGTCTCTGGGAGACAGGGCTACGAGCAGTACTTC.

This clonotype appeared many times. V gene TRBV20-1 combines with J gene TRBJ1-1; a possible D gene is TRBD1 (5 bases). CDR3 length: 14 amino acids. Germline CDR1 DFQATT, CDR2 SNEGSKA (reference sequence). V dropped 1 base and J dropped 5 bases, with 14 bases sitting between them. CDR3 amino acids: CSARGDWGETEAFF. The CDR3 region has the DNA TGCAGTGCTAGAGGGGACTGGGGGGAAACTGAAGCTTTCTTT.

The rearrangement joins TRBV11-2 to TRBJ1-2, with TRBD1 matching over 9 bases. CDR3 length: 13 residues. The ends lost 8 bases at V and 8 bases at J; junction bases unmatched: 9. The germline CDR1 and CDR2 sequences are SGHAT and FQNNGV. CDR3 amino acids: CASGNRGLGGYTF. CDR3 DNA: TGTGCCAGCGGCAACAGGGGGCTTGGGGGCTACACCTTC.

This clonotype was observed a few times. The CDR3 DNA sequence: TGTGCCAGCAGCCGTAGGACAGGGGGCGATTACTACAATGAGCAGTTCTTC. It translates to CASSRRTGGDYYNEQFF. V usage is TRBV14 and J usage is TRBJ2-1; 11 bases map to TRBD1. This CDR3 is 17 amino acids long. V lost 4 bases and J lost 3; bases outside the gene matches: 8. CDR1 and CDR2 from the germline V gene are SGHDN and FVKESK.

The V and J genes are TRBV20-1 and TRBJ2-3; D not certain. Looked up from germline, CDR1 is DFQATT and CDR2 is SNEGSKA (reference sequence). This CDR3 contains 14 residues. The V gene lost 4 bases and the J gene lost 4 bases, with 15 bases spanning the gap. The CDR3 region is CSAKGPGSADTQYF. CDR3 coding DNA: TGCAGTGCTAAAGGACCGGGCAGTGCAGATACGCAGTATTTT.

This clonotype was detected a few times. The chain combines TRBV7-8 with TRBJ2-1; the D gene could be TRBD1 or TRBD2 (5 bases each). Germline V gene data show CDR1 as SGHVS and CDR2 as FQNEAQ. The CDR3 runs to 15 residues. Trimming cost V 4 bases and J 5 bases, with 15 bases left between them. DNA of the CDR3: TGTGCCAGCAGCTCCCGACGGGACGTCGACAATGAGCAGTTCTTC. It codes for CASSSRRDVDNEQFF.

This clonotype was seen many times. The chain is built from TRBV5-1 and TRBJ2-5; D remains ambiguous. The CDR3 has 14 residues. From germline, CDR1 is SGHRS and CDR2 YFSETQ. V was shortened by 4 bases and J by 5 bases, with 15 bases between the two germline ends. The CDR3 spells CASSPSNPDETQYF. The CDR3 coding sequence is TGCGCCAGCAGCCCGTCTAACCCGGACGAGACCCAGTACTTC.

CDR3 sequence (DNA): TGCGCCAGCAGTATGGGCTGGGACAGGGGCACAGATACGCAGTATTTT. Translation gives CASSMGWDRGTDTQYF. The chain has TRBV5-1 and TRBJ2-3, with TRBD1 matching 9 bases. The junction had 8 bases not matched to a gene; V was cut back by 5 bases and J by 1 base. This CDR3 has 16 amino acids. Per germline, CDR1 SGHRS and CDR2 YFSETQ.

The V and J genes are TRBV27 and TRBJ1-4, with a tentative D call TRBD1 (5 bases). V was clipped by 6 bases and J by 7 bases, with 18 bases between them. Germline values: CDR1 MNHEY, CDR2 SMNVEV (reference sequence). This CDR3 spans 15 amino acids. CDR3 amino acids: CASRRTRSWLEKLFF. The CDR3 DNA sequence: TGTGCCAGCAGAAGGACAAGGTCATGGCTTGAAAAACTGTTTTTT.

This clonotype came up many times. The J gene is TRBJ2-2, the V gene TRBV5-1; D is possibly TRBD2 (6 bases). Per the germline V gene, CDR1 is SGHRS and CDR2 is YFSETQ. The CDR3 runs to 15 residues. With 2 bases removed from V and 2 bases from J, the gap between germline ends came to 10 bases. The CDR3 nucleotides are TGCGCCAGCAGCTTTTCCGGGGGAAACACCGGGGAGCTGTTTTTT. This gives the protein CASSFSGGNTGELFF.

V gene TRBV15 combines with J gene TRBJ2-1, with 9 bases matching TRBD2. This CDR3 is built from 17 residues. In germline, CDR1 is LNHNV, CDR2 YYDKDF (reference sequence). V lost 1 base, J lost 0 bases, and 4 bases stayed unmatched. In nucleotides, the CDR3 is TGTGCCACCAGCAGAGTTGGACTAGCGCGCTCCTACAATGAGCAGTTCTTC. This gives the protein CATSRVGLARSYNEQFF.

A few counts support this clonotype. The chain has TRBV7-9 and TRBJ2-3, with a tentative D call TRBD2 (5 bases). The CDR3 runs to 15 residues. The germline V gene encodes CDR1 SEHNR and CDR2 FQNEAQ (reference sequence). Trimming shortened V by 4 bases and J by 2 bases, and 13 bases separated the two germline ends. The CDR3 DNA reads as TGTGCCAGCAGCTCACGGACTCGAGTCACAGATACGCAGTATTTT. It translates to CASSSRTRVTDTQYF.

In nucleotides, the CDR3 is TGTGCCAGCAGTCCCGGGACAGGGGTTTGTGAGCAGTTCTTC. The encoded protein is CASSPGTGVCEQFF. The rearrangement uses TRBV12-3 or TRBV12-4 and TRBJ2-1; 10 nucleotides line up with TRBD1. Trimming removed 5 bases from V and 9 bases from J; junction bases left unmatched: 7. This CDR3 is 14 amino acids long.

This sequence joins TRBV9 and TRBJ2-4; tentatively, D is TRBD1 (6 bases). The germline V gene has CDR1 SGDLS and CDR2 YYNGEE. V was shortened by 2 bases and J by 8 bases, with 17 bases between the two germline ends. CDR3 length: 15 amino acids. CDR3 residues: CASSVLGQGIDIQYF. Written as DNA, the CDR3 is TGTGCCAGCAGCGTCCTCGGGCAGGGGATCGACATTCAGTACTTC.